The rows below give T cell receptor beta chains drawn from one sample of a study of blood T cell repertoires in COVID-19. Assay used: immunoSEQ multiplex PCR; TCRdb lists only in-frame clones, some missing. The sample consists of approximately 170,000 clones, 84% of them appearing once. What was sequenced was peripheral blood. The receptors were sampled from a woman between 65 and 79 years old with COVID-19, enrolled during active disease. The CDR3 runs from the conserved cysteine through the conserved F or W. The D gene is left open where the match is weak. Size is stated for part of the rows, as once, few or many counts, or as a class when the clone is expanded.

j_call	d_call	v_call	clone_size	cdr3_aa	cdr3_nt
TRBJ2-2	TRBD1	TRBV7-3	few	CASSPLPGQGFAGELFF	TGTGCCAGCAGCCCACTACCGGGACAGGGTTTTGCCGGGGAGCTGTTTTTT
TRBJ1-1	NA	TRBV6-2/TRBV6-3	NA	CASSYSGQRYTEAFF	TGTGCCAGCAGTTACTCCGGACAGAGGTACACTGAAGCTTTCTTT
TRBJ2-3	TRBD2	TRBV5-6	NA	CASSLTSGTTDTQYF	TGTGCCAGCAGCTTGACTAGCGGGACCACAGATACGCAGTATTTT
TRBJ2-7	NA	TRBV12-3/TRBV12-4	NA	CASRQDGPYEQYF	TGTGCCAGCAGACAGGACGGCCCCTACGAGCAGTACTTC
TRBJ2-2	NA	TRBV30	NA	CAWMAQPDTGELFF	TGTGCCTGGATGGCACAGCCGGACACCGGGGAGCTGTTTTTT
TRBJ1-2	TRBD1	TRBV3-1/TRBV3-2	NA	CASSQGGQGINGYTF	TGTGCCAGCAGCCAAGGGGGACAGGGGATTAATGGCTACACCTTC
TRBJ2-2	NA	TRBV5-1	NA	CASSLDGADTGELFF	TGCGCCAGCAGCTTGGATGGGGCGGACACCGGGGAGCTGTTTTTT
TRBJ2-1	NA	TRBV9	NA	CASSVSLRGSDEQFF	TGTGCCAGCAGCGTATCCCTACGAGGGTCAGATGAGCAGTTCTTC
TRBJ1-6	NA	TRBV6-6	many	CASTESRGFSPLHF	TGTGCCAGCACTGAGAGCAGGGGTTTTTCACCCCTCCACTTT
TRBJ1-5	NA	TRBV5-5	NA	CASSLDGYNQPQHF	TGTGCCAGCAGCTTGGACGGGTACAATCAGCCCCAGCATTTT
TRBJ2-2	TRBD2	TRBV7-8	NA	CASSLRRGELFF	TGTGCCAGCAGCTTACGCCGGGGGGAACTGTTTTTT
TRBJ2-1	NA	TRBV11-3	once	CASSLDLQSEQFF	TGTGCCAGCAGCTTAGATCTACAGAGTGAGCAGTTCTTC
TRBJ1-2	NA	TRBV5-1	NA	CASSLSPGNYGYTF	TGCGCCAGCAGCTTGTCACCGGGGAACTATGGCTACACCTTC
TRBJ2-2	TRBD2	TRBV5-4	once	CASSLGGRGRASTGELFF	TGTGCCAGCAGCTTGGGAGGTCGCGGGAGGGCCTCCACCGGGGAGCTGTTTTTT
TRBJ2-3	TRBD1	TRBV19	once	CASSASGQGGDTQYF	TGTGCCAGTAGTGCCTCGGGACAGGGAGGAGATACGCAGTATTTT
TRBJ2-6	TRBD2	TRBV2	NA	CACRLASGANVLTF	TGTGCCTGCCGACTAGCCTCTGGGGCCAACGTCCTGACTTTC
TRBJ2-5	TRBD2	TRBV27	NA	CASSGGGSKETQYF	TGTGCCAGCAGTGGCGGCGGGAGTAAAGAGACCCAGTACTTC
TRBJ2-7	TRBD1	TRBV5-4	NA	CASSTGTGRYEQYF	TGTGCCAGCAGCACCGGGACAGGGCGCTACGAGCAGTACTTC
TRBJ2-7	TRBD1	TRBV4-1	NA	CASSPGDSSYEQYF	TGCGCCAGCAGCCCCGGGGACAGCTCCTACGAGCAGTACTTC
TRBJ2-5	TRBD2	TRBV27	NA	CASSSRAGRDQETQYF	TGTGCCAGCAGTTCTCGAGCGGGACGCGACCAAGAGACCCAGTACTTC
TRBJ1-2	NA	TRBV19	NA	CASSLTNYGYTF	TGTGCCAGTAGTCTTACTAACTATGGCTACACCTTC
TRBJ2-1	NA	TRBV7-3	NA	CASSWRSGDNEQFF	TGTGCCAGCAGCTGGCGATCCGGGGACAATGAGCAGTTCTTC
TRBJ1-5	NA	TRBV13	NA	CASSLGAGLGNQPQHF	TGTGCCAGCAGCTTGGGGGCAGGGCTTGGCAATCAGCCCCAGCATTTT
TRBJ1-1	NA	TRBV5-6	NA	CASSRTGEAFF	TGTGCCAGCAGCCGGACGGGGGAAGCTTTCTTT
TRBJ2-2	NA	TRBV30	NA	CAWSPSSRTGELFF	TGTGCCTGGAGTCCTTCTTCTAGAACCGGGGAGCTGTTTTTT
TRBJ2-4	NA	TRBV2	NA	CASSGISLAKNIQYF	TGTGCCAGCAGTGGAATAAGCCTAGCCAAAAACATTCAGTACTTC
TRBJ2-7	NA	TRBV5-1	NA	CASSFGQGRYEQYF	TGCGCCAGCAGCTTCGGGCAGGGGCGATACGAGCAGTACTTC
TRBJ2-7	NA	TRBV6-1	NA	CASSEVRGKGGSLGYEQYF	TGTGCCAGCAGTGAAGTCCGGGGCAAGGGGGGGAGCCTCGGCTACGAGCAGTACTTC
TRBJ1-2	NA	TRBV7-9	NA	CASSLDAGRPVGYTF	TGTGCCAGCAGCTTAGATGCAGGGAGGCCAGTTGGCTACACCTTC
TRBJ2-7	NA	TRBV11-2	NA	CASSLGGGQSYEQYF	TGTGCCAGCAGCTTAGGGGGGGGGCAGTCCTACGAGCAGTACTTC
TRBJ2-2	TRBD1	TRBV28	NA	CASRFGDRVNTGELFF	TGTGCCAGCAGATTCGGGGACAGGGTTAACACCGGGGAGCTGTTTTTT
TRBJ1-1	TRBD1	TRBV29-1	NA	CSALTGENTEAFF	TGCAGCGCCTTAACAGGGGAGAACACTGAAGCTTTCTTT
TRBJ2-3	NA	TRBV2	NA	CAIGQLDGTDTQYF	TGTGCCATCGGGCAACTAGATGGCACAGATACGCAGTATTTT
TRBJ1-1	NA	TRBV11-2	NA	CASSSSTAEAFF	TGTGCCAGCAGCTCGTCGACAGCCGAAGCTTTCTTT
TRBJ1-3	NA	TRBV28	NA	CASRRGFSGNTIYF	TGTGCCAGCAGGCGGGGCTTCTCTGGAAACACCATATATTTT
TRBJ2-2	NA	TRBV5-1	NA	CASSLVQGRAGELFF	TGCGCCAGCAGCTTGGTCCAGGGAAGGGCCGGGGAGCTGTTTTTT
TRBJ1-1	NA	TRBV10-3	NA	CAISDPVSVFEAFF	TGTGCCATCAGTGATCCGGTGTCCGTCTTTGAAGCTTTCTTT
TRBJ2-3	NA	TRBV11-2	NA	CASSLAPGQRGFTDTQYF	TGTGCCAGCAGCTTAGCCCCCGGACAGAGAGGGTTCACAGATACGCAGTATTTT
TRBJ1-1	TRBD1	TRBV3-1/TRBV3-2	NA	CASSRTFIGDSTEAFF	TGTGCCAGCAGCCGAACCTTCATAGGGGACAGCACTGAAGCTTTCTTT
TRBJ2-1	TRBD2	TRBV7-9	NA	CASSLGGRGNEQFF	TGTGCCAGCAGCTTAGGCGGGAGGGGTAATGAGCAGTTCTTC
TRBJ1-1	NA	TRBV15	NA	CATSRDRQVVAFF	TGTGCCACCAGCAGAGATCGTCAGGTGGTAGCTTTCTTT
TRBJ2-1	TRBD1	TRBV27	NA	CASSLERTGYNEQFF	TGTGCCAGCAGTTTAGAGAGGACAGGTTACAATGAGCAGTTCTTC
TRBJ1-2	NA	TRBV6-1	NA	CASSDRSGRDGYTF	TGTGCCAGCAGTGACCGGTCAGGGAGGGATGGCTACACCTTC